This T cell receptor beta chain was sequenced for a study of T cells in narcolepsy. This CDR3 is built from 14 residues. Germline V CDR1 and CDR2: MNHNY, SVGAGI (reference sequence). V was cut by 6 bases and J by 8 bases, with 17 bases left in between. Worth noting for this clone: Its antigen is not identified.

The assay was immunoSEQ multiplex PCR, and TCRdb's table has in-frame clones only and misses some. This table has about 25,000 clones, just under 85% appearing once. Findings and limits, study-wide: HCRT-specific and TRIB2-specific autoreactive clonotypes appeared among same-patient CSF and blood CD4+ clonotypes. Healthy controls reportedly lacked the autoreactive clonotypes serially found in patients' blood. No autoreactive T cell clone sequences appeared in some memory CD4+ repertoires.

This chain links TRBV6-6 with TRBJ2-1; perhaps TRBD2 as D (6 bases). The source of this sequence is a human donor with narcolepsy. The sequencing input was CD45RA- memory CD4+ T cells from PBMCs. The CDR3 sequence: CASRSGLLRHEQFF. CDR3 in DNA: TGTGCCAGCAGGTCGGGACTCCTTCGGCATGAGCAGTTCTTC.